Listed here are 5 T cell receptor beta chains from one sample, sequenced in a study of blood T cell repertoires in COVID-19. Sequenced by immunoSEQ multiplex PCR; TCRdb stores in-frame clones only, minus some. This table holds over 110,000 clones, 88% found once. The sample taken for sequencing was peripheral blood. The receptors stem from a human donor in a cohort sampled during active COVID-19.

This chain connects TRBV27 to TRBJ2-3, with a weak D call TRBD1 (5 bases). Germline V lookup: CDR1 MNHEY, CDR2 SMNVEV (reference sequence). The V end lost 4 bases, the J end lost 2 bases, and 16 bases lay between the germline ends. The CDR3 has 16 amino acids. The CDR3 region is CASSWGLGAHTDTQYF. The CDR3 region has the DNA TGTGCCAGCAGTTGGGGCCTAGGTGCGCACACAGATACGCAGTATTTT.

This clone came up once. The V call is TRBV11-2, the J call TRBJ1-2, with D hard to call. Germline CDR1 SGHAT, CDR2 FQNNGV. The CDR3 spans 13 residues. V lost 1 base, J lost 4 bases, and 7 bases lay in between. This CDR3 reads CASSLGTAYGYTF. CDR3 nucleotide sequence: TGTGCCAGCAGCTTAGGAACAGCCTATGGCTACACCTTC. Full variable domain (outside the CDR3, taken from reference TRBV11-2 and TRBJ1-2): EAGVAQSPRYKIIEKRQSVAFWCNPISGHATLYWYQQILGQGPKLLIQFQNNGVVDDSQLPKDRFSAERLKGVDSTLKIQPAKLEDSAVYLCASSLGTAYGYTFGSGTRLTVV.

This chain links TRBV24-1 with TRBJ2-2; 9 nucleotides agree with TRBD1. V lost 9 bases and J lost 3; bases outside the gene matches: 4. This CDR3 is 14 amino acids long. Germline V gene data show CDR1 as KGHDR and CDR2 as SFDVKD. The CDR3 coding sequence is TGTGCCACCGGACAGGGGCCCTACACCGGGGAGCTGTTTTTT. Encoded protein: CATGQGPYTGELFF.

The chain links TRBV6-5 to TRBJ1-2; D unclear. The CDR3 has 13 residues. V was trimmed by 2 bases and J by 2 bases, leaving 6 bases between them. Germline-derived CDR1 and CDR2 are MNHEY and SVGAGI. In DNA, the CDR3 is TGTGCCAGCAGTTACAGGGAGAACTATGGCTACACCTTC. It codes for CASSYRENYGYTF.

The chain is built from TRBV7-9 and TRBJ1-2; TRBD1 matches 9 bases. This CDR3 region has 14 residues. The V segment lost 4 bases and the J segment 7 bases; nucleotides outside the gene matches: 7. The germline V gene has CDR1 SEHNR and CDR2 FQNEAQ (reference sequence). CDR3 loop: CASSWMGQGPGYTF. The CDR3 coding sequence is TGTGCCAGCAGCTGGATGGGACAGGGCCCTGGCTACACCTTC.